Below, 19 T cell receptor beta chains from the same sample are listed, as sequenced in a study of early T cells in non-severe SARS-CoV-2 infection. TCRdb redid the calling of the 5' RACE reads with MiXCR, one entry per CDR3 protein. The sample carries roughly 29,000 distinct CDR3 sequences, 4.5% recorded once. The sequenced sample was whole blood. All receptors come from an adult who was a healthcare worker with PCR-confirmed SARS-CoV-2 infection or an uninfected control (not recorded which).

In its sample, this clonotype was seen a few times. CDR3 amino acids: CASSQEGLVSYNEQFF. In DNA form, the CDR3 reads TGTGCCAGCAGCCAAGAGGGGCTAGTTTCCTACAATGAGCAGTTCTTC. V gene TRBV3-1 combines with J gene TRBJ2-1; maybe TRBD1 (5 bases). The CDR3 covers 16 residues. CDR1 LGHDT and CDR2 YNNKEL come from the germline V gene (reference sequence). V lost 0 bases to trimming and J lost 1 base, with 10 bases between them.

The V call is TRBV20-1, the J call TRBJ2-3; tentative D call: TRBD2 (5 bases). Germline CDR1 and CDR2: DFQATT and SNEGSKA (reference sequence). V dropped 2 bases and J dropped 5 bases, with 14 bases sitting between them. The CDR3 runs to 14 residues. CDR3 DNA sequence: TGCAGTGCTAGAAAAGGGAGTAATGTAGATACGCAGTATTTT. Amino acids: CSARKGSNVDTQYF.

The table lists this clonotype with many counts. The CDR3 DNA is TGTGCCAGCTCACCACGGGGAACTAATGAAAAACTGTTTTTT. Translation gives CASSPRGTNEKLFF. V usage is TRBV18 and J usage is TRBJ1-4; D remains unclear. This CDR3 contains 14 residues. Germline V CDR1 and CDR2: KGHSH, LQKENI. V shed 1 base and J shed 1 base, with 4 bases lying between them.

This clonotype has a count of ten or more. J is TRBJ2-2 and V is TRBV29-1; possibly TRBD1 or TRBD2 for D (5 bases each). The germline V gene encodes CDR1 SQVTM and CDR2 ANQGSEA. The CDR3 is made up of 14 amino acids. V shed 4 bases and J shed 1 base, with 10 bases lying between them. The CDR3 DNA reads TGCAGCGTTGGGGGACGTAGGAACACCGGGGAGCTGTTTTTT. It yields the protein CSVGGRRNTGELFF.

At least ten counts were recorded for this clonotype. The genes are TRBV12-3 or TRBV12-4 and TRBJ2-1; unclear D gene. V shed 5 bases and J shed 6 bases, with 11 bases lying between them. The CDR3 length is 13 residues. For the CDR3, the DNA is TGTGCCAGCAGTCCACCCAGAGTCAATGAGCAGTTCTTC. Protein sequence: CASSPPRVNEQFF.

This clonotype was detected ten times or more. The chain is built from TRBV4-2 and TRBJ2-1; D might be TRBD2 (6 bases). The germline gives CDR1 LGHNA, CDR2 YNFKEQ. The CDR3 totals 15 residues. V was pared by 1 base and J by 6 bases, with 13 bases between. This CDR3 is CASSQGALALNEQFF. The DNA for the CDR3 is TGTGCCAGCAGCCAAGGGGCACTAGCTCTCAATGAGCAGTTCTTC.

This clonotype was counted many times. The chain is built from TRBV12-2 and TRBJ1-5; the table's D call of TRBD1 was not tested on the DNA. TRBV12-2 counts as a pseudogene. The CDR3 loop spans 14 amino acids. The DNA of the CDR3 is TGTGCAAGTCGCCACCCAGGGGGTAAGCAGCCCCAGCATTTT. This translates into CASRHPGGKQPQHF.

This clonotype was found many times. CDR3 DNA: TGCAGTGCTAAAGGGACAGGGGTGGCCAAAAACATTCAGTACTTC. It translates to CSAKGTGVAKNIQYF. The V gene is TRBV20-1, the J gene TRBJ2-4, with 10 bases aligning to TRBD1. Per germline, CDR1 DFQATT and CDR2 SNEGSKA (reference sequence). The CDR3 runs to 15 residues. Unmatched junction bases numbered 4, after V lost 4 bases and J lost 1 base.

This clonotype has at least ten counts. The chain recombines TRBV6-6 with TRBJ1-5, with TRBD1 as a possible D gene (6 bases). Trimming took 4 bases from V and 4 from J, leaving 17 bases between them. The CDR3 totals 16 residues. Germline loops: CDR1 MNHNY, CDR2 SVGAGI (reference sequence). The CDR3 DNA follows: TGTGCCAGCAGTTGGAAAATCCGGGACAAAAATCAGCCCCAGCATTTT. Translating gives CASSWKIRDKNQPQHF.

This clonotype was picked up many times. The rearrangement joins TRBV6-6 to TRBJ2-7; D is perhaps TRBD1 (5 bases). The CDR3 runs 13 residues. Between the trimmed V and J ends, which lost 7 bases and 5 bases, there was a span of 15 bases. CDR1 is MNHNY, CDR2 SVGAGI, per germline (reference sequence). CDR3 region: CASTKDTWNEQYF. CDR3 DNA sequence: TGTGCCAGCACCAAGGACACCTGGAACGAGCAGTACTTC.

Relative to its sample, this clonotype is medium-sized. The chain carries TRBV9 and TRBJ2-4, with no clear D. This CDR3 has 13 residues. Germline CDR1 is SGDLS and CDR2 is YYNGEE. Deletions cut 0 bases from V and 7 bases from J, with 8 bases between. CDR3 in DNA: TGTGCCAGCAGCGTAGCCGCTTACAACATTCAGTACTTC. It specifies CASSVAAYNIQYF.

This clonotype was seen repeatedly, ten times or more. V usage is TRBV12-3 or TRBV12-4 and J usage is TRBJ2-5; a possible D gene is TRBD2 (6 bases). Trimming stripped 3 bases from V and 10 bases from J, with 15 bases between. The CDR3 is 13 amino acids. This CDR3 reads CASSLVAANFQYF. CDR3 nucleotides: TGTGCCAGCAGTTTGGTAGCGGCGAATTTCCAGTACTTC.

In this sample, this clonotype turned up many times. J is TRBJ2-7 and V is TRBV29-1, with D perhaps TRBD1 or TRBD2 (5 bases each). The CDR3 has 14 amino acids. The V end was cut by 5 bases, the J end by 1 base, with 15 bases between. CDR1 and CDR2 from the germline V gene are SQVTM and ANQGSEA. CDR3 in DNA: TGCAGCGTTACCCGGGGCGGAAAATCCTACGAGCAGTACTTC. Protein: CSVTRGGKSYEQYF.

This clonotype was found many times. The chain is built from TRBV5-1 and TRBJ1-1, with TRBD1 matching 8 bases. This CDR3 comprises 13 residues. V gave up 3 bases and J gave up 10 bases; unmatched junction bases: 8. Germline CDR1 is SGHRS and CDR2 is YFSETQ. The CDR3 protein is CASSSEQGARAFF. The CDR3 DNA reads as TGCGCCAGCAGCTCCGAGCAGGGGGCGCGAGCTTTCTTT.

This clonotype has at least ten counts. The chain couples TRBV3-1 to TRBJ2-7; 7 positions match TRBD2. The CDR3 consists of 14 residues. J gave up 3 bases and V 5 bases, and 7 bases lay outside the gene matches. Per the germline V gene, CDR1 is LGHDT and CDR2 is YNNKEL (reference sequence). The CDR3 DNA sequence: TGTGCCAGCAGCTTCAGAGCGGGACTCTACGAGCAGTACTTC. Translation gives CASSFRAGLYEQYF.

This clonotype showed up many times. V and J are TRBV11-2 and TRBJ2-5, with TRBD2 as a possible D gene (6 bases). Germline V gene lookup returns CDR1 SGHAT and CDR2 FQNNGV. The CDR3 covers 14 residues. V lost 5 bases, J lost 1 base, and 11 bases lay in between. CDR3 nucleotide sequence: TGTGCCAGCAGCCAGGGACTGCCCCAAGAGACCCAGTACTTC. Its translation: CASSQGLPQETQYF.

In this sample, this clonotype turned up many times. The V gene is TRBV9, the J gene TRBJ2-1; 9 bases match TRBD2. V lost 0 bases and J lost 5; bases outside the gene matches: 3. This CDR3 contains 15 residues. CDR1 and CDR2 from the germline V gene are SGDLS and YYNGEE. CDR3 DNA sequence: TGTGCCAGCAGCGTAGCTCCTAGCGGGAACAATGAGCAGTTCTTC. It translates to CASSVAPSGNNEQFF.

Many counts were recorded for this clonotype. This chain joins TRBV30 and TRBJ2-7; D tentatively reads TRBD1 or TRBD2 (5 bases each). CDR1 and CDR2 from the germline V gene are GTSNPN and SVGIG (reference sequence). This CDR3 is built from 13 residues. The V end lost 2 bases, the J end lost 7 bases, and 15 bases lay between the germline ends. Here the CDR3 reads CAWSQQGSGEQYF. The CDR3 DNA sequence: TGTGCCTGGAGTCAGCAGGGCTCGGGGGAGCAGTACTTC.

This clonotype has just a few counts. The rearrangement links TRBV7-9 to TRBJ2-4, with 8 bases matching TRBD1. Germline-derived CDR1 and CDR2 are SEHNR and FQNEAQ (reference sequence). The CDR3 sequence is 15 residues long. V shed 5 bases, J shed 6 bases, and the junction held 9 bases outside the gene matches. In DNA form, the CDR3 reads TGTGCCAGCAGCACAGCCGGGACAGGTTCAAACATTCAGTACTTC. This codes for CASSTAGTGSNIQYF.